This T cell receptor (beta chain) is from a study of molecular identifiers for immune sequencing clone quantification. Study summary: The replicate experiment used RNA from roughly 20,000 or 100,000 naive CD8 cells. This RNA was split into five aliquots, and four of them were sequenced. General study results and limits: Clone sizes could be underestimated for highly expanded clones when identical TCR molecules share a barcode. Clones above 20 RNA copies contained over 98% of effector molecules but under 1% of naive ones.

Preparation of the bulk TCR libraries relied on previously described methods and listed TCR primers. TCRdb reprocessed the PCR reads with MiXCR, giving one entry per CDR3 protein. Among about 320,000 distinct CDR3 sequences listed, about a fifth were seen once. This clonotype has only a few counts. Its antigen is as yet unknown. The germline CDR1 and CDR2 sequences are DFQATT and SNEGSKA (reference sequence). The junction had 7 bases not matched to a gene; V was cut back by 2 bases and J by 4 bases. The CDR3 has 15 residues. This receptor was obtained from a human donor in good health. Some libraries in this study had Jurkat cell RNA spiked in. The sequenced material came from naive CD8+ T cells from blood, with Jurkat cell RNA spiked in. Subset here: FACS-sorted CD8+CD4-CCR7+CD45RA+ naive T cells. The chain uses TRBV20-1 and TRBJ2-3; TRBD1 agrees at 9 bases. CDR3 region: CSARSPGTGPDTQYF. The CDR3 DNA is TGCAGTGCTAGATCCCCCGGGACAGGGCCAGATACGCAGTATTTT.